This entry concerns a single TCR beta chain. Its antigen target is currently unknown. Base qualities are not recorded, but no much larger clone differs from it by a single base. The germline V gene yields SGHVS for CDR1 and FQNEAQ for CDR2. The junction shows trimming of 5 bases on V and 5 bases on J, and the gene matches do not reach 9 bases of it. The cysteine opens and the phenylalanine closes a CDR3 of 15 amino acids. Only CDR3 DNA remains: 45 bases, in frame from the first base. This entry is derived from a study of control samples from healthy donors and cancer patients (dated by TCRdb to 2018 to 2021). Library creation used the immunoSEQ multiplex PCR assay. Drawn from immuneACCESS, this table holds only the in-frame rearrangements with V and J called that TCRdb kept. Clones are partly lost; checked studies trace under half to an unresolved V gene and leave the rest unexplained. The sample data list 70,000 or so clones, and about 80% of these were observed just once. The ten most abundant clones make up under 30% of the sample.

The sequence is built from TRBV7-8 and TRBJ2-5; the junction holds 9 bases that match TRBD2. This sequence originates from a man aged 50 to 59 in good health. The sequencing input was blood. The base sequence is TGTGCCAGCAGCCTAGAGGGGCGGGAGGGGGAGACCCAGTACTTC. This yields the protein CASSLEGREGETQYF.